Below, one T cell receptor beta chain is given with its context. Original processing notes: Amplification from reference gene primers served as the basis for estimated nucleated cell counts. Profiled with immunoSEQ multiplex PCR; TCRdb holds only in-frame clones, not every one. The V and J calls and clone size come from that table; D and trimming were worked out from the DNA. The repertoire has 150,000 to 200,000 clones, approximately 87% of them found once; the top ten carry under 25%. Germline V gene lookup returns CDR1 SGHTA and CDR2 FQGNSA. The CDR3 sequence is 18 residues long. Deletions cut 0 bases from V and 1 base from J, with 15 bases between. The data were taken from a study of blood T cell repertoires in COVID-19. As for the study in general: Samples of COVID-19 (acute and convalescent) were obtained from the United States, Italy and Spain. PBMCs, B-cell-depleted T cells, or T cells were the source of the cDNA or gDNA that made up the material.

This TCR was recovered from an older man with active or convalescent COVID-19. The material sequenced was peripheral blood. V is TRBV7-2 and J is TRBJ2-2; D gene unclear. CDR3 in DNA: TGTGCCAGCAGCTTAGCGCCTGGAGCAGACCTGAACACCGGGGAGCTGTTTTTT. This gives the protein CASSLAPGADLNTGELFF.